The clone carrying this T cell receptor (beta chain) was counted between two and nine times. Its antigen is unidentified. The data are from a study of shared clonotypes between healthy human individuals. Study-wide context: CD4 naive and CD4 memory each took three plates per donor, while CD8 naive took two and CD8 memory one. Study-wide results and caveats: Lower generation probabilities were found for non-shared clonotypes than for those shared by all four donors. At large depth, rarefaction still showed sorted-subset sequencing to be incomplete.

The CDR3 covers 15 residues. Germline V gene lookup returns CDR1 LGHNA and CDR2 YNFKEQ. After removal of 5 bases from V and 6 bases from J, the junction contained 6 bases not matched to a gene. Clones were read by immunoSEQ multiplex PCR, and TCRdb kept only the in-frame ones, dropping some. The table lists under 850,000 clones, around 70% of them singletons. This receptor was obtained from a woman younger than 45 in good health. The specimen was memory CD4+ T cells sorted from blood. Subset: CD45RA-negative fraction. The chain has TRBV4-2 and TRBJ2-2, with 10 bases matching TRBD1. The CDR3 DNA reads TGTGCCAGCAGCACCCGGACAGGGGGAGCCGGGGAGCTGTTTTTT. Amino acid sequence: CASSTRTGGAGELFF.